Here is one T cell receptor (beta chain) with its context. This specimen belongs to a study of blood T cell repertoires in COVID-19. Measured with immunoSEQ multiplex PCR; TCRdb has only the in-frame clones, and not every one. The repertoire holds fewer than 400,000 clones, with about nine tenths as singletons. The CDR3 has 16 residues. Germline V gene sequence: CDR1 SGHRS, CDR2 YFSETQ. V was pared by 4 bases and J by 3 bases, with 12 bases of the junction left unmatched. Sequenced input: PBMCs or T cells enriched from blood (not recorded which). The sequence derives from a man between 60 and 70 years old who had recovered from COVID-19. The V gene is TRBV5-1, the J gene TRBJ2-7; 8 nucleotides align to TRBD2. The CDR3 nucleotides are TGCGCCAGCAGCGTGGGGGCTCTGCGGGAGGACTACGAGCAGTACTTC. This codes for CASSVGALREDYEQYF.